Given below is one T cell receptor beta chain in context. There is no known antigen for this receptor. No base qualities exist here, and no much larger clone lies one base off it. Library preparation employed the immunoSEQ multiplex PCR assay. DNA from the cultured and isolated CD4+ T cells underwent TCR beta CDR3 sequencing. Turning to the authors' computational methods: Non-productive TCR sequences were removed, reads were trimmed to the CDR3 region, and CDR3s of at least 7 amino acids were retained. The MANAFEST web app was used to pick out antigen-specific clonotypes by comparing their expansion in peptide wells with that in reference cultures. To count as positive, a clone had to show expansion at FDR<0.05 compared with the reference and with all other wells, an odds ratio above 5, and a frequency above 0.1% in two replicate wells. Cross-reactive clonotypes were defined as significantly expanded in SARS-CoV-2 spike wells and in at least one common cold coronavirus spike condition. CDR3 similarity was assessed by Levenshtein distance with the stringdist R package, and unrooted trees were built with ape in R 3.6.1. TCRdb limited this immuneACCESS table to in-frame rearrangements with V and J called. A share of clones is missing; checked studies link under half to unresolved V genes, and the rest is unexplained. Clonal size and the V and J genes are those of that table, whereas D and trimming came from the DNA. This sample has tens of thousands of clones in its table, and about two thirds of those were observed once. Of the sample, around a tenth falls within the top ten clones.

The entry originates in a study of vaccination effects on CD4 cells after COVID-19 (dated by TCRdb to 2021 to 2024). Study-wide context: Each participant got two doses of an mRNA SARS-CoV-2 vaccine, either BNT162b2 or mRNA-1273. In both COVID-19 convalescent patients and infection-naive vaccine recipients, the study compared SARS-CoV-2 spike-specific CD4+ TCR repertoires from before mRNA vaccination with those from after it. A total of some eleven COVID-19 convalescent patients and 4 SARS-CoV-2-naive healthy vaccine recipients were included in the full study. Cultures from other donors in the study were sequenced with the Oncomine TCR Beta short-read assay on an Illumina iSeq 100.

The junction shows trimming of 4 bases on V and 1 base on J, plus 14 bases between the germline ends. Looking up the germline V gene (reference sequence) yields CDR1 SEHNR and CDR2 FQNEAQ. The CDR3 starts with the cysteine, ends with the phenylalanine, and has 15 residues. The sequence is cut down to CDR3 DNA, 45 bases in frame from base 1. The ViraFEST assay stimulated PBMC with viral peptide pools and then used TCR sequencing to identify antigen-specific CD4+ T cell clonotypes by expansion. After less than 13 days of culture, CD4+ T cells were isolated with the EasySep CD4+ T cell isolation kit. Healthy vaccine recipients had no prior SARS-CoV-2 infection, confirmed by negative nucleocapsid antibodies before and after vaccination. Two million PBMC per well were cultured in IMDM with around 5% human AB serum, 10 IU/ml IL-2 and gentamicin, plus 10 ug/ml peptides. On days 3 and 7, half of the culture medium was replaced with fresh IL-2-containing medium. Each peptide stimulation condition was cultured in triplicate wells unless otherwise noted. Using Ficoll-Paque Plus gradient centrifugation, PBMC were separated from whole blood and then either used fresh or cryopreserved at -140C. The overlapping peptide pools covered the spike proteins of SARS-CoV-2 and of the common cold coronaviruses HCoV-NL63, HCoV-OC43 and HCoV-229E. The QIAamp micro DNA kit was used to extract genomic DNA from the cultured CD4+ T cells.

Paper-wide results and their limitations: Among healthy vaccine recipients, nearly all vaccine-induced clones were SARS-CoV-2 mono-reactive, and only 1 of 255 was cross-reactive with common cold coronaviruses. Clones induced by infection and clones induced by vaccination both contracted markedly at late timepoints after vaccination, which fits with T cell responses waning over time. The study was limited by a small number of convalescent patients, and early post-infection timepoints were lacking.

The input for sequencing was CD4+ T cells from PBMCs cultured with HCoV-NL63 spike peptides, taken before COVID-19 vaccination. The cell subset or site label corresponds to: HCoV-NL63 spike overlapping peptide pool stimulation. The receptor comes from a human donor who received a COVID-19 vaccine. The chain is assembled from TRBV7-9 and TRBJ2-7; the D gene is possibly TRBD1, with 6 bases matching. At the DNA level, the sequence is TGTGCCAGCAGCTCCAGGGGCTTCCCTTCCTACGAGCAGTACTTC. It is translated as CASSSRGFPSYEQYF.